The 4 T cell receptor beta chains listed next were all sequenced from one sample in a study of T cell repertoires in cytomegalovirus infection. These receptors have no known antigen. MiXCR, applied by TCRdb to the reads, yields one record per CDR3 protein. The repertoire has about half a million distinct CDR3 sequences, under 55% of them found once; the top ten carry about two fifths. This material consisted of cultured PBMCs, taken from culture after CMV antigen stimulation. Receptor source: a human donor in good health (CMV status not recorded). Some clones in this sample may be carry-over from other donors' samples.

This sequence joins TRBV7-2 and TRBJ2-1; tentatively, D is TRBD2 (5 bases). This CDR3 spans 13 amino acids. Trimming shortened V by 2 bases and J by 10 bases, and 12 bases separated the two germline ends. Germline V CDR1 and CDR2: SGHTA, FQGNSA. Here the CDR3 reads CASSLSQSGEQFF. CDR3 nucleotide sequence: TGTGCCAGCAGCTTATCCCAGAGCGGCGAGCAGTTCTTC. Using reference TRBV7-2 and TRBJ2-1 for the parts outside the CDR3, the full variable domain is GAGVSQSPSNKVTEKGKDVELRCDPISGHTALYWYRQSLGQGLEFLIYFQGNSAPDKSGLPSDRFSAERTGGSVSTLTIQRTQQEDSAVYLCASSLSQSGEQFFGPGTRLTVL.

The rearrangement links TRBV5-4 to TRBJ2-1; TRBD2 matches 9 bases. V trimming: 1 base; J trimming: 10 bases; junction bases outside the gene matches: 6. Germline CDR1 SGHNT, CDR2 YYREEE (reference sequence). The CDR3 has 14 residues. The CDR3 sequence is CASSLFAREGEQFF. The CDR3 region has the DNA TGTGCCAGCAGCTTGTTCGCGCGGGAGGGGGAGCAGTTCTTC.

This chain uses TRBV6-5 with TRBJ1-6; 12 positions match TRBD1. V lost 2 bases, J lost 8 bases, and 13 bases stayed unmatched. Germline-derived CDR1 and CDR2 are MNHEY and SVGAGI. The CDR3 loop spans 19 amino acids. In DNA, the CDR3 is TGTGCCAGCAGTTACGGTCGGGACAGGGGGCAATTGGAATATTCACCCCTCCACTTT. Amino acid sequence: CASSYGRDRGQLEYSPLHF.

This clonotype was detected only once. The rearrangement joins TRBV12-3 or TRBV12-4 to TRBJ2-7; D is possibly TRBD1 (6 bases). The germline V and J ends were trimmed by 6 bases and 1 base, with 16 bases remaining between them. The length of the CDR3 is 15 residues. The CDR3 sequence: CASRSTGSYSYEQYF. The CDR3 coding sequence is TGTGCCAGCAGGTCCACAGGGTCCTATTCCTACGAGCAGTACTTC.